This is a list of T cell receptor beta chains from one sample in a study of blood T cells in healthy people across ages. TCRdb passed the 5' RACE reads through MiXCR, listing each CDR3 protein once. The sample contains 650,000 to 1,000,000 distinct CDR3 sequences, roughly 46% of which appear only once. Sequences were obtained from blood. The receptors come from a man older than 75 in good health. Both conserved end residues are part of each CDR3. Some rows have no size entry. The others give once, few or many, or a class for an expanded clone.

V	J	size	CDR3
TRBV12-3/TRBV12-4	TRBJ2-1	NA	CASSLSGLAGSEQFF
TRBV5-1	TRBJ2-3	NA	CASSLAGGSADTQYF
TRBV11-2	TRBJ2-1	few	CASSLALRTSGSNEQFF
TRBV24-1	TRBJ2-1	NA	CATGDSGQYNEQFF
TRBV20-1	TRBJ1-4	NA	CSALNRDRDEKLFF
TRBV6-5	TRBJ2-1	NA	CASSYTGTGSNEQFF
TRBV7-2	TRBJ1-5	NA	CASSPPGGYSNQPQHF
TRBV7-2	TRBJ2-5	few	CASSLVTYRETQYF
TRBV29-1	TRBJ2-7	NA	CSVIAPSGGAYEQYF
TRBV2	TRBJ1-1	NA	CASSYSTVNTEAFF
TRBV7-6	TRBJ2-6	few	CASTLPGANVLTF
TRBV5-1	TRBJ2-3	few	CASSLMTSGSTDTQYF
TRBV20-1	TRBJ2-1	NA	CSARDLETSTFNEQFF
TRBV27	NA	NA	CASSWTDSYNEQYF
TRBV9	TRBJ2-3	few	CASSKAGLAGGVTDTQYF
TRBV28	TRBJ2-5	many	CASSFQYGETQYF
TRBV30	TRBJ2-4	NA	CAWMDRKNIQYF
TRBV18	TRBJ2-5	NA	CASSHRMRADRETQYF
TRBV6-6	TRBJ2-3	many	CASSYGTRPRTDTQYF
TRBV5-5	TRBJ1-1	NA	CASSSMPGTGSEAFF
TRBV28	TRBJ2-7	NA	CASSGPSRAYEQYF
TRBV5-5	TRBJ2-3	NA	CASNVGADTQYF
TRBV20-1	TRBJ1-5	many	CSASTSMGIYQPQHF
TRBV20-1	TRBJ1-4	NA	CSASGTLEKLFF
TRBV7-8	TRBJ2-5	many	CASSDGTSGSGETQYF
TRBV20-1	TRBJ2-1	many	CSAKDRGGLAGVSTYNEQFF
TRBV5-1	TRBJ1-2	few	CASSLQTGGDGYTF
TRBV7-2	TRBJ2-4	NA	CASSLQGDAEQYF
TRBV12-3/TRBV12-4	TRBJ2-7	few	CASTKSGTASYEQYF
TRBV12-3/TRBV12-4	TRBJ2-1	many	CASSPGPTSYNEQFF
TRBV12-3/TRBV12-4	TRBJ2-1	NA	CASSLVLANNEQFF
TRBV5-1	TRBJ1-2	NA	CASSLEPGPYYGYTF
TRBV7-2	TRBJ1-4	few	CASSLASGRRNEKLFF
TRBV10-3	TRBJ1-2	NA	CAIRDREEGYGYTF
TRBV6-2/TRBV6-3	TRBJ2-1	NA	CASSYVLLAGGPRSYNEQFF
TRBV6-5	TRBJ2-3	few	CASSRQGATDTQYF
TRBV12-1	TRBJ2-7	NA	CARGVGDRVIYEQYF
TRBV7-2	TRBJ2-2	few	CASSPSLPNTGELFF
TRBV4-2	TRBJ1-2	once	CASSQQTGIGGYTF
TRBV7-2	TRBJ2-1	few	CASSLVGLAGVGHNEQFF
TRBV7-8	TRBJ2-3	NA	CASTPSSGRVADTQYF
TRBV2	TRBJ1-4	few	CASNGDRREKLFF
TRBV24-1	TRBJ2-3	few	CATSASFGTGMGSTDTQYF
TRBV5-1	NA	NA	CASSLELAGDIQYF
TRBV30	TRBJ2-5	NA	CAWSPIAGYAQETQYF
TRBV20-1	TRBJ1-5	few	CSAGTGGLGNQPQHF
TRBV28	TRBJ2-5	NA	CASSSQVATGGETQYF
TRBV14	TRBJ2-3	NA	CASSQDRQVSDTQYF
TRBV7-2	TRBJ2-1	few	CASSHRTISYNEQFF
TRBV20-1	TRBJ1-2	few	CSASPAGAGVGYTF
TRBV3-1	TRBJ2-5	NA	CASSQGRNGNEQYF
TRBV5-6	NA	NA	CASSSEKTQYF
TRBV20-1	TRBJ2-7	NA	CSASGTGLGEQYF
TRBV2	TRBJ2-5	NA	CASSEALQAETQYF
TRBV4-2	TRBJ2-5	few	CASSQDGRDYLYNEQYF